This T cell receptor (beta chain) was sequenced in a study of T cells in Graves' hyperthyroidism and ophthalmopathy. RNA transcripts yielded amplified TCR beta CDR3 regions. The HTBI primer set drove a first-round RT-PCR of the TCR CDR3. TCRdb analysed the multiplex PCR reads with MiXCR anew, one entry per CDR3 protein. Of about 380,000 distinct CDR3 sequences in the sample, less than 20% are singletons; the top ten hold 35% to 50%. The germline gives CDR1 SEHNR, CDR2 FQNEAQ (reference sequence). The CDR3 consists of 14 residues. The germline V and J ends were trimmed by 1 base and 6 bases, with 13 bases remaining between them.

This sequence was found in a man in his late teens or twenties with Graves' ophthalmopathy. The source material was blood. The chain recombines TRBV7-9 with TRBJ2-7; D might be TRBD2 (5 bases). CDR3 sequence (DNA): TGTGCCAGCAGCTTAGGTGCGGGCGGTGGCGAGCAGTACTTC. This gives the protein CASSLGAGGGEQYF.